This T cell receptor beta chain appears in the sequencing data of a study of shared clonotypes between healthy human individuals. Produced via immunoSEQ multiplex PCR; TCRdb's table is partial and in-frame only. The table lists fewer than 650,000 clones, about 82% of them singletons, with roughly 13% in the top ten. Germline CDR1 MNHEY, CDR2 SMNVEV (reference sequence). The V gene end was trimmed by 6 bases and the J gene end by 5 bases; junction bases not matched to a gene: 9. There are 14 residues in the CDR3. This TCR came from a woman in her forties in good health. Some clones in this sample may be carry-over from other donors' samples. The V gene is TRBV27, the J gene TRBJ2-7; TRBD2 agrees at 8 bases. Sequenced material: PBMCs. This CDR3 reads CASSPLAGPHEQYF. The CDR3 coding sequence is TGTGCCAGCAGCCCGCTAGCGGGCCCACACGAGCAGTACTTC.